This T cell receptor (beta chain) was captured by sequencing in a study of blood T cell repertoires in COVID-19. V shed 1 base, J shed 2 bases, and the junction held 7 bases outside the gene matches. This CDR3 is built from 16 residues. CDR1 and CDR2 from the germline V gene are LGHDT and YNNKEL (reference sequence). The method was immunoSEQ multiplex PCR; TCRdb's version includes in-frame clones alone and lacks a portion of them. The sample contains approximately 300,000 clones, over 75% of which appear only once. The specimen sequenced was PBMCs or T cells enriched from blood (not recorded which). The V call is TRBV3-1 (or the pseudogene TRBV3-2), the J call TRBJ1-2; 7 bases are a match to TRBD1. The receptor was isolated from a young woman who had recovered from COVID-19. CDR3 amino acids: CASSQVRGRANYGYTF. DNA for the CDR3: TGTGCCAGCAGCCAAGTGAGGGGGCGCGCCAACTATGGCTACACCTTC.